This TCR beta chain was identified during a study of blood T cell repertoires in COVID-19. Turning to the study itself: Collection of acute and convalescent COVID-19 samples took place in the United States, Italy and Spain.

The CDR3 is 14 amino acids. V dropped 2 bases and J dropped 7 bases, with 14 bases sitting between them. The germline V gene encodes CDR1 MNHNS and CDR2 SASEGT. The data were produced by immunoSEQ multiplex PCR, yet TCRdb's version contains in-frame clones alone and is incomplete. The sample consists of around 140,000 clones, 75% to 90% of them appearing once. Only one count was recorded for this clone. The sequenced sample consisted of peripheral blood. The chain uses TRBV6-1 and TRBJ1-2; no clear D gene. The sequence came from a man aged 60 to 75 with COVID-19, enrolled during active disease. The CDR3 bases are TGTGCCAGCAGTGAAAGGGAGGGTTCTCGTGGCTACACCTTC. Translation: CASSEREGSRGYTF.